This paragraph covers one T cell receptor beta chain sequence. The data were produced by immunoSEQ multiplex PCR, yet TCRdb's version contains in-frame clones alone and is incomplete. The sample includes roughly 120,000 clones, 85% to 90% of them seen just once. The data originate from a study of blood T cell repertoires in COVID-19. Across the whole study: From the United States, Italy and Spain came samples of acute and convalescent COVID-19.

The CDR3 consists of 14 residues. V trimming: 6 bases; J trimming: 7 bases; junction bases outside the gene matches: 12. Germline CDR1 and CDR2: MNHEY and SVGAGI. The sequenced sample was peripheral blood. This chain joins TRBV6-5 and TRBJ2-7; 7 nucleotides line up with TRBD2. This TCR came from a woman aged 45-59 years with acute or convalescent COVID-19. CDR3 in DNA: TGTGCCAGCAGGACCCTAGCGGACACGAGTGAGCAGTACTTC. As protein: CASRTLADTSEQYF.